This T cell receptor (beta chain) was recorded in a study of T-cell memory formation after mild COVID-19 (dated by TCRdb to 2020 to 2023). About the study as a whole: TCR sequence clusters from the two donors were found to be largely donor specific. In a couple of donors, T-cell clones that expanded and contracted after mild COVID-19 were tracked by sequencing TCRalpha and TCRbeta repertoires over time. Two young, previously healthy adult volunteers made up the cohort, one male and one female. The research as a whole found: The study included only a couple of mild cases, and larger cohorts that include severe cases with pre-infection samples were judged to be necessary. Balanced CD4/CD8 phenotypes were observed for clones contracting from day 15 to 85, whereas a bias towards CD4+ was observed for a second wave of clones expanding from day 15 to 37. Some responding clones were detected in pre-infection memory, which suggested that pre-existing cross-reactive memory T cells had joined the SARS-CoV-2 response. Contracting CD4+ clones were located mainly in the CM and EM memory subsets, whereas CD8+ clones were found to be enriched in EMRA. SARS-CoV-2 specificity of the second-wave clones peaking on day 37 was not confirmed.

Sequencing was performed on an Illumina NovaSeq 6000. TCRalpha and TCRbeta cDNA libraries were constructed by 5'RACE with constant-segment primers, with sample barcodes and unique molecular identifiers being introduced. RNA was extracted from every sample with Trizol reagent. Amplification of the libraries took two PCR steps, and the second step added a second sample barcode plus Illumina TruSeq adapters. Sequencing of the libraries was done on an Illumina NovaSeq, producing 2 x 150 bp paired-end reads. On the authors' methods: Reads were demultiplexed and collapsed into UMI-guided consensus sequences with migec v1.2.7. Using mixcr v2.1.11, UMI consensuses were aligned to TRA and TRB V and J templates and then assembled into clonotypes. A clonotype was counted as expanded or contracted only if both edgeR and NoisET called the change significant, with noise models trained on biological replicates. For edgeR calls, the thresholds were a false discovery rate-adjusted p below 0.01 and a log2 fold-change of 1. As an exploratory analysis of dynamics, PCA with hierarchical clustering was applied to max-normalized trajectories of the 1000 most abundant clonotypes. Separately sequenced CD4+ and CD8+ repertoires were used to assign the CD4 or CD8 phenotype of responding clones. Through fastp at Q25 and MiXCR, TCRdb rebuilt clones from the public reads, retaining in-frame beta chains. Rows are unified per CDR3 protein, each entry keeping the most common DNA and genes. Clone size and V and J calls follow TCRdb, not the original study. The sample table shows around 410,000 distinct CDR3 sequences, and 20% to 30% are seen once. Of the sample, around 14% falls within the top ten clones.

This clonotype was counted a few times. No cognate antigen has been identified for it. Within one base of it there is no much larger clone, and no base qualities were kept. Here V drops 5 bases and J drops 7 bases, and the junction holds 4 bases not matched to any gene. From the cysteine through the phenylalanine, the CDR3 covers 12 amino acids. Just CDR3 DNA is preserved here, 36 bases in frame from base 1. As encoded in the germline V gene (reference sequence), CDR1 is DFQATT while CDR2 is SNEGSKA. PBMCs were isolated by Ficoll-Paque density gradient centrifugation. The chain is made from TRBV20-1 and TRBJ2-1, with 8 bases aligning to TRBD1. Sequencing input: PBMCs or a T cell subset sorted from them (not recorded which). This receptor was taken from an adult woman who had mild COVID-19 (a few samples of this study predate the infection). The sample titles of this study are shuffled in the database, so cell type and time point are left out; the donor was told from shared clones. The bases are TGCAGTGCTGGATGGACAGGGAATGAGCAGTTCTTC. This translates into CSAGWTGNEQFF.